These 8 T cell receptor beta chains were all obtained from the same sample, sequenced in a study of blood T cell repertoires in COVID-19. Clones were sequenced by immunoSEQ multiplex PCR, and TCRdb holds only the in-frame ones, with some missing. The table shows about 82,000 clones, with approximately 80% occurring only once. Sequences were obtained from peripheral blood. Every receptor here comes from a woman aged 40 to 49 with active or convalescent COVID-19.

The V gene is TRBV11-2, the J gene TRBJ1-3, with D tentatively TRBD1 (5 bases). The CDR3 runs to 16 residues. Germline V gene sequence: CDR1 SGHAT, CDR2 FQNNGV. V lost 5 bases to trimming and J lost 1 base, with 15 bases between them. CDR3 protein: CASSVPGLGSGNTIYF. CDR3 in DNA: TGTGCCAGCAGCGTCCCAGGGTTAGGATCTGGAAACACCATATATTTT.

This chain joins TRBV5-1 and TRBJ2-5; D is uncertain. The ends were cut back, 0 bases at V and 2 bases at J, with 5 bases in the middle. The CDR3 has 13 amino acids. Germline V gene data show CDR1 as SGHRS and CDR2 as YFSETQ. In DNA, the CDR3 is TGCGCCAGCAGCTTGGACTGGCAAGAGACCCAGTACTTC. The encoded protein is CASSLDWQETQYF.

V is TRBV2 and J is TRBJ1-2; the match to TRBD1 covers 7 bases. CDR1 is SNHLY and CDR2 is FYNNEI in the germline V gene. The length of the CDR3 is 13 residues. V lost 7 bases and J lost 5; bases outside the gene matches: 7. This chain's CDR3 is CASKTGDSYGYTF. The DNA of the CDR3 is TGTGCCAGCAAAACAGGGGATTCTTATGGCTACACCTTC.

As to this clone: The junction differs from germline at one of its ends, possibly a read error. The CDR3 reads CASSPDRDTNF. CDR3 coding DNA: TGTGCCAGCTCACCAGACCGGGACACGAATTTT. The V and J genes are TRBV18 and TRBJ2-3; a possible D gene is TRBD1 (6 bases). CDR1 is KGHSH and CDR2 is LQKENI in the germline V gene. The CDR3 totals 11 residues.

By sample fraction, this clone is medium-sized. The V and J genes are TRBV18 and TRBJ2-3; TRBD2 aligns across 8 bases. CDR3 size: 19 residues. J lost 9 bases, V lost 8 bases, and 28 bases had no gene match. Germline V lookup: CDR1 KGHSH, CDR2 LQKENI. CDR3 in amino acids: CASTIDGATSGGVMSTQYF. CDR3 nucleotide sequence: TGTGCCAGCACCATAGACGGAGCTACTAGCGGAGGGGTCATGTCGACGCAGTATTTT.

The rearrangement links TRBV7-2 to TRBJ1-2; D remains unclear. The CDR3 runs 13 residues. Germline values: CDR1 SGHTA, CDR2 FQGNSA. V lost 3 bases and J 2 bases, leaving 7 bases between the germline ends. CDR3 in amino acids: CASSLYSNYGYTF. DNA of the CDR3: TGTGCCAGCAGCTTGTACAGCAACTATGGCTACACCTTC.

The chain joins TRBV10-1 to TRBJ2-1, with D unclear. Germline V CDR1 and CDR2: WNHNN, SYGVQD (reference sequence). The V end lost 3 bases, the J end lost 5 bases, and 14 bases lay between the germline ends. The CDR3 totals 15 residues. CDR3 DNA: TGCGCCAGCAGTGATGGCTCTAGTGGTCACAATGAGCAGTTCTTC. Protein: CASSDGSSGHNEQFF.

The rearrangement uses TRBV21-1 and TRBJ1-3; the tabulated D call, TRBD1, remains unverified against the DNA. TRBV21-1 is annotated as a pseudogene. The CDR3 extends over 15 amino acids. The CDR3 DNA sequence: TGTGCCAGCAGCAAAGGATATGGGACATCAAACACCATATATTTT. This codes for CASSKGYGTSNTIYF.